This is a list of T cell receptor beta chains from one sample in a study of CD8 T cells in ankylosing spondylitis. TCRdb redid the calling of the 5' RACE reads with MiXCR, one entry per CDR3 protein. The data show about 330,000 distinct CDR3 sequences, with less than 9.5% seen just once and about 14% held by the top ten. The sequenced sample was blood, either unsorted or a sorted T cell fraction (not recorded which). The receptors were sampled from a male donor with ankylosing spondylitis. The CDR3 runs from the conserved cysteine through the conserved F or W. The order of the fields is D gene, J gene, CDR3 length, V gene, clone size, CDR3 protein, CDR3 DNA. D genes are given only for firm matches. A clone size is listed for some rows: how often the clone was seen (once, few, many), or a class if it is expanded.

NA,TRBJ1-1,14,TRBV9,few,CASSVAGTGTEAFF,TGTGCCAGCAGCGTAGCTGGGACGGGCACTGAAGCTTTCTTT
TRBD1,TRBJ1-2,17,TRBV5-1,many,CASSRPGQGRSGYGYTF,TGCGCCAGCAGCAGGCCGGGACAGGGGCGCTCCGGCTATGGCTACACCTTC
TRBD1,TRBJ1-3,16,TRBV5-1,NA,CASSGPGQGSGNTIYF,TGCGCCAGCAGCGGACCGGGACAGGGTTCCGGAAACACCATATATTTT
TRBD2,TRBJ2-1,15,TRBV7-9,few,CASSLPGGTYNEQFF,TGTGCCAGCAGCTTGCCGGGAGGTACCTACAATGAGCAGTTCTTC
NA,TRBJ2-5,14,TRBV5-1,few,CASSLVRASETQYF,TGCGCCAGCAGCTTGGTCAGGGCTTCGGAGACCCAGTACTTC
TRBD1,TRBJ2-1,12,TRBV20-1,few,CSAAPGTDEQFF,TGCAGTGCTGCACCTGGGACAGATGAGCAGTTCTTC
TRBD1,TRBJ2-7,17,TRBV10-3,NA,CAISRQGSERSDYEQYF,TGTGCCATCAGTCGACAGGGTTCGGAGCGGTCAGACTACGAGCAGTACTTC
TRBD2,TRBJ2-1,15,TRBV7-9,NA,CASSSHPAGYNEQFF,TGTGCCAGCAGCTCCCACCCAGCGGGGTACAATGAGCAGTTCTTC
NA,TRBJ2-7,12,TRBV29-1,NA,CSVGRYSYEQYF,TGCAGCGTTGGCAGATACTCCTACGAGCAGTACTTC
TRBD1,TRBJ1-6,14,TRBV18,few,CASSLQGADSPLHF,TGTGCCAGCTCACTACAGGGGGCCGATTCACCCCTCCACTTT
NA,TRBJ1-2,15,TRBV12-5,NA,CASGPGPGRNYGYTF,TGTGCTAGTGGTCCGGGCCCCGGGAGGAACTATGGCTACACCTTC
TRBD2,TRBJ2-7,14,TRBV5-5,many,CASSLTSDNYEQYF,TGTGCCAGCAGCTTGACTAGCGACAACTACGAGCAGTACTTC
TRBD2,TRBJ2-1,14,TRBV4-2,NA,CASSHPSGSHEQFF,TGTGCCAGCAGCCACCCTAGCGGGAGCCATGAGCAGTTCTTC
NA,TRBJ2-1,11,TRBV24-1,many,CATSDKGEQFF,TGTGCCACCAGTGACAAAGGTGAGCAGTTCTTC
TRBD2,TRBJ2-3,15,TRBV28,NA,CASSFLAGGLDTQYF,TGTGCCAGCAGTTTCCTGGCGGGAGGGTTAGATACGCAGTATTTT
NA,TRBJ2-1,19,TRBV19,NA,CASSIPLWRGGTSGGEQFF,TGTGCCAGTAGTATCCCCTTGTGGCGAGGCGGGACGTCCGGAGGTGAGCAGTTCTTC
NA,TRBJ2-2,15,TRBV20-1,few,CSASRLADRTGELFF,TGCAGTGCTAGTCGGCTAGCAGATAGGACCGGGGAGCTGTTTTTT
NA,TRBJ2-5,15,TRBV25-1,NA,CASSESRGTIETQYF,TGTGCCAGCAGTGAATCCAGGGGAACGATAGAGACCCAGTACTTC
NA,TRBJ1-5,13,TRBV20-1,many,CSARGQGNQPQHF,TGCAGTGCTAGAGGGCAGGGCAATCAGCCCCAGCATTTT
NA,TRBJ2-7,14,TRBV20-1,few,CSAGSPGRASEQYF,TGCAGTGCTGGGTCACCGGGACGGGCAAGCGAGCAGTACTTC
NA,TRBJ1-6,14,TRBV20-1,NA,CSARGERDNSPLHF,TGCAGTGCTAGAGGGGAAAGGGATAATTCACCCCTCCACTTT
NA,TRBJ2-2,15,TRBV28,few,CASSFHGMNTGELFF,TGTGCCAGCAGTTTCCACGGAATGAACACCGGGGAGCTGTTTTTT
TRBD2,TRBJ2-1,20,TRBV4-3,few,CASSLRPGLAGASVYNEQFF,TGCGCCAGCAGCCTAAGGCCGGGACTAGCGGGAGCTTCTGTCTACAATGAGCAGTTCTTC
NA,TRBJ1-1,13,TRBV7-2,few,CASSLSRWTEAFF,TGTGCCAGCAGCTTAAGCCGTTGGACTGAAGCTTTCTTT
TRBD2,TRBJ2-1,15,TRBV7-3,NA,CASSFQTGAGNEQFF,TGTGCCAGCAGCTTCCAAACGGGAGCGGGGAATGAGCAGTTCTTC
NA,TRBJ1-5,14,TRBV6-4,many,CASSERQGIQPQHF,TGTGCCAGCAGTGAACGGCAGGGGATCCAGCCCCAGCATTTT
NA,TRBJ1-6,14,TRBV3-1,many,CASTQAVENSPLHF,TGTGCCAGCACCCAGGCAGTGGAAAATTCACCCCTCCACTTT
NA,TRBJ2-2,15,TRBV9,few,CASTGTLTNTGELFF,TGTGCCAGTACCGGGACATTAACGAACACCGGGGAGCTGTTTTTT
NA,TRBJ1-5,13,TRBV15,NA,CATATGSYQPQHF,TGTGCCACCGCCACAGGGTCTTATCAGCCCCAGCATTTT
NA,TRBJ1-1,14,TRBV5-1,few,CASSVTGVSTEAFF,TGCGCCAGCAGCGTTACAGGAGTAAGCACTGAAGCTTTCTTT
NA,TRBJ2-7,16,TRBV20-1,NA,CSARDLLAGHPYEQYF,TGCAGTGCTAGAGATCTCCTGGCGGGACATCCCTACGAGCAGTACTTC
NA,TRBJ2-3,14,TRBV5-1,few,CASSSGQRADTQYF,TGCGCCAGCAGCTCCGGACAGAGGGCAGATACGCAGTATTTT
NA,TRBJ1-2,14,TRBV7-8,many,CASSLPQVNYGYTF,TGTGCCAGCAGCTTACCCCAAGTGAACTATGGCTACACCTTC
NA,TRBJ1-1,14,TRBV4-2,NA,CASSPFTDRHEAFF,TGTGCCAGCAGCCCCTTTACGGACAGACATGAAGCTTTCTTT
NA,TRBJ1-2,14,TRBV28,few,CASSFLTENYGYTF,TGTGCCAGCAGTTTTTTAACAGAGAACTATGGCTACACCTTC
TRBD2,TRBJ2-1,14,TRBV28,many,CASSFSSGRGQQFF,TGTGCCAGCAGTTTCTCTAGCGGGAGGGGTCAGCAGTTCTTC
NA,TRBJ2-1,11,TRBV4-1,NA,CASSRRDLQFF,TGCGCCAGCAGCCGCCGGGACTTACAGTTCTTC
NA,TRBJ2-6,16,TRBV7-2,NA,CASSEGVNSGANVLTF,TGTGCCAGCAGCGAGGGGGTCAACTCTGGGGCCAACGTCCTGACTTTC
NA,TRBJ1-6,13,TRBV27,few,CASRGQTNSPLHF,TGTGCCAGCCGGGGACAAACTAATTCACCCCTCCACTTT
TRBD1,TRBJ2-5,16,TRBV27,NA,CASSPIDRGSEETQYF,TGTGCCAGCAGTCCGATTGACAGGGGGTCAGAAGAGACCCAGTACTTC
TRBD2,TRBJ2-3,13,TRBV28,NA,CASLAGATDTQYF,TGTGCCAGCCTAGCGGGAGCGACAGATACGCAGTATTTT
NA,TRBJ2-3,15,TRBV3-1,many,CASSAGQGYTDTQYF,TGTGCCAGCAGCGCTGGGCAGGGTTACACAGATACGCAGTATTTT
NA,TRBJ1-1,16,TRBV28,few,CASSSIGGEVNTEAFF,TGTGCCAGCAGTTCCATCGGGGGGGAAGTCAACACTGAAGCTTTCTTT
TRBD2,TRBJ2-3,17,TRBV27,few,CASSGLAAQAGTDTQYF,TGTGCCAGCAGCGGACTAGCGGCCCAAGCTGGCACAGATACGCAGTATTTT
NA,TRBJ1-1,13,TRBV20-1,NA,CSAREAPDTEAFF,TGCAGTGCTAGAGAGGCACCCGACACTGAAGCTTTCTTT
TRBD2,TRBJ2-1,16,TRBV2,NA,CASSELSSGSYNEQFF,TGTGCCAGCAGTGAATTGTCTAGCGGCTCCTACAATGAGCAGTTCTTC
NA,TRBJ2-2,15,TRBV5-1,many,CATRMGGANTGELFF,TGCGCCACCCGTATGGGGGGCGCCAACACCGGGGAGCTGTTTTTT
TRBD2,TRBJ2-3,18,TRBV18,few,CASSTRQTSGSFKDTQYF,TGTGCCAGCTCAACCCGGCAGACTAGCGGGAGTTTTAAAGATACGCAGTATTTT
NA,TRBJ1-1,13,TRBV7-2,many,CASSRRGDTEAFF,TGTGCCAGCAGCCGAAGGGGGGACACTGAAGCTTTCTTT
TRBD1,TRBJ2-7,15,TRBV14,few,CASSQHRQGVYEQYF,TGTGCCAGCAGCCAGCACCGACAGGGAGTCTACGAGCAGTACTTC
TRBD1,TRBJ2-1,12,TRBV9,few,CASSGQGTEQFF,TGTGCCAGCAGCGGACAGGGGACTGAGCAGTTCTTC
NA,TRBJ2-5,14,TRBV10-2,many,CASSESRGTETQYF,TGCGCCAGCAGTGAGTCGAGGGGGACGGAGACCCAGTACTTC
NA,TRBJ2-7,12,TRBV3-1,few,CASSQDLHEQYF,TGTGCCAGCAGCCAAGATCTACACGAGCAGTACTTC
TRBD2,TRBJ2-1,14,TRBV2,NA,CASAGTSGNNEQFF,TGTGCCAGCGCGGGGACTAGCGGTAACAATGAGCAGTTCTTC